The clone carrying this T cell receptor beta chain showed up just once. Under the authors' procedure: Reference gene primer amplification in the assay estimated nucleated cell counts. Measured with immunoSEQ multiplex PCR; TCRdb has only the in-frame clones, and not every one. That table gives V, J and clone size, and the DNA gave D and trimming. Here the sample spans about 120,000 clones, 84% being singletons. The data were taken from a study of blood T cell repertoires in COVID-19. Overall study context: The cDNA or gDNA used as material had been derived from T cells, B-cell-depleted T cells, or PBMCs.

From germline, CDR1 is SGHTA and CDR2 FQGNSA. V was shortened by 3 bases and J by 1 base, with 11 bases between the two germline ends. The CDR3 is 15 residues long. The chain links TRBV7-2 to TRBJ2-3; D may be TRBD2 (5 bases). Source material: peripheral blood. The source of this sequence is a middle-aged woman with acute or convalescent COVID-19. The CDR3 nucleotides are TGTGCCAGCAGCTTCCGGGGTCGGGGCACAGATACGCAGTATTTT. It is translated as CASSFRGRGTDTQYF.